Listed below are T cell receptor beta chains from one sample, sequenced in a study of blood T cell repertoires in COVID-19. TCRdb keeps only in-frame clones here, not all; method: immunoSEQ multiplex PCR. Of roughly 310,000 clones listed, roughly 90% are singletons. The sequencing sample was made of peripheral blood. Receptors originate from a woman aged 30 to 39 with COVID-19, enrolled during active disease. CDR3s include the opening cysteine and the closing phenylalanine or tryptophan. A D gene is named only where the DNA matches it firmly. Clone size is given for some rows only: seen once, a few or many times, or a class if the clone is expanded.

clone size: .; D gene: TRBD1; J gene: TRBJ1-4; V gene: TRBV11-3; CDR3 DNA: TGTGCCAGCAGCTTGTGTTCAGGGGGCGGGGATGAAAAACTGTTTTTT; CDR3 protein: CASSLCSGGGDEKLFF
clone size: .; D gene: .; J gene: TRBJ1-6; V gene: TRBV12-3/TRBV12-4; CDR3 DNA: TGTGCCAGCTCTTTGGCCTTAAGTTCACCCCTCCACTTT; CDR3 protein: CASSLALSSPLHF
clone size: .; D gene: TRBD2; J gene: TRBJ2-2; V gene: TRBV29-1; CDR3 DNA: TGCAGCGTTGGAAGGACTAGCAACACCGGGGAGCTGTTTTTT; CDR3 protein: CSVGRTSNTGELFF
clone size: .; D gene: .; J gene: TRBJ2-3; V gene: TRBV5-1; CDR3 DNA: TGCGCCAGCAGCTCCAGTTTGGGCGCTGCAGATACGCAGTATTTT; CDR3 protein: CASSSSLGAADTQYF
clone size: .; D gene: .; J gene: TRBJ2-7; V gene: TRBV30; CDR3 DNA: TGTGCCTGGAGTGTAACTAGCAGCGAGCAGTACTTC; CDR3 protein: CAWSVTSSEQYF
clone size: .; D gene: .; J gene: TRBJ2-2; V gene: TRBV27; CDR3 DNA: TGTGCCAGCAGTTGGGCAGGGCACACCGGGGAGCTGTTTTTT; CDR3 protein: CASSWAGHTGELFF
clone size: once; D gene: TRBD2; J gene: TRBJ2-2; V gene: TRBV14; CDR3 DNA: TGTGCCAGCAGCACGGGAGGATTCACCGGGGAGCTGTTTTTT; CDR3 protein: CASSTGGFTGELFF
clone size: .; D gene: TRBD1; J gene: TRBJ1-1; V gene: TRBV11-2; CDR3 DNA: TGTGCCAGCAGCAGACACCCGGACAGGGAACCGCTGAACACTGAAGCTTTCTTT; CDR3 protein: CASSRHPDREPLNTEAFF
clone size: once; D gene: TRBD1; J gene: TRBJ1-1; V gene: TRBV30; CDR3 DNA: TGTGCCTGGAGTGTAGGGGACAGGGTGCAAGCTTTCTTT; CDR3 protein: CAWSVGDRVQAFF
clone size: .; D gene: .; J gene: TRBJ2-7; V gene: TRBV30; CDR3 DNA: TGTGCCCTCGACAGGACTCTGTACGAGCAGTACTTC; CDR3 protein: CALDRTLYEQYF
clone size: .; D gene: .; J gene: TRBJ1-5; V gene: TRBV2; CDR3 DNA: TGTGCCAGCAGTGGGGCACTTAGCAATCAGCCCCAGCATTTT; CDR3 protein: CASSGALSNQPQHF
clone size: .; D gene: TRBD1; J gene: TRBJ1-2; V gene: TRBV29-1; CDR3 DNA: TGCAGCGTTCCCGGGACAGGGGGCATCTATGGCTACACCTTC; CDR3 protein: CSVPGTGGIYGYTF
clone size: .; D gene: TRBD1; J gene: TRBJ1-1; V gene: TRBV2; CDR3 DNA: TGTGCCAGCACCCAACGACAGGGGGGATTGAACACTGAAGCTTTCTTT; CDR3 protein: CASTQRQGGLNTEAFF
clone size: .; D gene: TRBD2; J gene: TRBJ2-7; V gene: TRBV29-1; CDR3 DNA: TGCAGCGTTGAAGGGGCTAGCGGGAGTATCTACGAGCAGTACTTC; CDR3 protein: CSVEGASGSIYEQYF